A selection of T cell receptor beta chains follows, all from one sample in a study of T cell changes during pregnancy in multiple sclerosis. Method: immunoSEQ multiplex PCR; TCRdb's copy keeps in-frame clones and lacks some. This sample has about 70,000 clones, with 90% to 95% found just once. The specimen comprised peripheral blood, sampled in the third trimester of pregnancy. These receptors were obtained from a female donor with multiple sclerosis, enrolled in a pregnancy study. The CDR3 runs from the conserved cysteine through the conserved F or W. A D gene is named only where the DNA matches it firmly. Size tells how often a clone was seen (once, few, many) or the class of an expanded clone, and some rows leave it out.

TRBD1 | TRBJ1-2 | once | TRBV14 | CASSQELPQGANGYTF | TGTGCCAGCAGCCAAGAGTTACCGCAGGGGGCGAATGGCTACACCTTC
. | TRBJ1-5 | once | TRBV25-1 | CASSASNQPQHF | TGTGCCAGCAGTGCTTCCAATCAGCCCCAGCATTTT
TRBD1 | TRBJ1-2 | . | TRBV28 | CATRGGLRYYGYTF | TGTGCCACCAGGGGGGGACTCCGTTACTATGGCTACACCTTC
TRBD1 | TRBJ1-3 | . | TRBV9 | CASSGNGLGTEIRSSGNTIYF | TGTGCCAGCAGCGGGAATGGGCTCGGGACAGAGATCCGGTCCTCTGGAAACACCATATATTTT
. | TRBJ2-7 | . | TRBV30 | CAWGSGTYEQYF | TGTGCCTGGGGGAGCGGAACCTACGAGCAGTACTTC
TRBD2 | TRBJ2-1 | . | TRBV5-4 | CASSLYGGGEQFF | TGTGCCAGCAGCTTGTATGGCGGGGGGGAGCAGTTCTTC
. | TRBJ1-6 | . | TRBV6-5 | CASSYWEGRLGSPLHF | TGTGCCAGCAGTTACTGGGAGGGGCGGTTGGGTTCACCCCTCCACTTT
. | TRBJ1-5 | . | TRBV19 | CASSTGVQNQPQHF | TGTGCCAGTAGTACCGGGGTACAGAATCAGCCCCAGCATTTT
TRBD2 | TRBJ2-1 | few | TRBV19 | CASRSGLAGELSSYNEQFF | TGTGCCAGTAGGTCTGGGCTAGCGGGGGAACTGAGCTCCTACAATGAGCAGTTCTTC
. | TRBJ1-1 | . | TRBV18 | CASSPREGAAEAFF | TGTGCCAGCTCACCACGGGAGGGTGCGGCTGAAGCTTTCTTT
TRBD1 | TRBJ1-1 | . | TRBV19 | CASSTNRGLNTEAFF | TGTGCCAGTAGTACAAACAGGGGATTGAACACTGAAGCTTTCTTT
. | TRBJ1-2 | . | TRBV7-9 | CASSLAGRVGAGYTF | TGTGCCAGCAGCTTAGCGGGCAGGGTTGGAGCCGGCTACACCTTC
. | TRBJ1-5 | . | TRBV27 | CASSLIPRQPQHF | TGTGCCAGCAGTTTAATCCCTAGACAGCCCCAGCATTTT
. | TRBJ2-3 | . | TRBV7-2 | CASSLDVGRTDTQYF | TGTGCCAGCAGCTTAGATGTGGGGCGGACAGATACGCAGTATTTT
. | TRBJ1-2 | once | TRBV5-8 | CASSFRAHGYTF | TGTGCCAGCAGCTTCAGGGCCCATGGCTACACCTTC
TRBD1 | TRBJ1-6 | . | TRBV5-6 | CASSLDRVQTPLHF | TGTGCCAGCAGCTTAGACAGGGTGCAAACACCCCTCCACTTT
. | TRBJ2-1 | . | TRBV20-1 | CSATSNNEQFF | TGCAGTGCCACAAGTAACAATGAGCAGTTCTTC
. | TRBJ1-2 | . | TRBV4-3 | CASSQDIDRVYGYTF | TGCGCCAGCAGCCAGGACATAGACCGAGTCTATGGCTACACCTTC
. | TRBJ1-2 | . | TRBV7-9 | CASSLAQPARGYTF | TGTGCCAGCAGCTTAGCACAGCCCGCTCGGGGCTACACCTTC
. | TRBJ1-6 | . | TRBV5-6 | CASSLAGANSPLHF | TGTGCCAGCAGCTTGGCAGGGGCCAATTCACCCCTCCACTTT
. | TRBJ1-1 | . | TRBV5-5 | CASELSPGQYNTEAFF | TGTGCCAGCGAGCTTTCCCCCGGACAGTATAACACTGAAGCTTTCTTT
. | TRBJ2-3 | . | TRBV5-4 | CASSLGQRGTDTQYF | TGTGCCAGCAGCTTGGGGCAGCGGGGCACAGATACGCAGTATTTT
TRBD1 | TRBJ1-4 | . | TRBV27 | CASSRGQGTNEKLFF | TGTGCCAGCAGCCGGGGACAGGGGACTAATGAAAAACTGTTTTTT
TRBD1 | TRBJ1-2 | . | TRBV10-3 | CAIEDRAGDGYTF | TGTGCCATTGAGGACAGGGCTGGGGATGGCTACACCTTC